A single T cell receptor (beta chain) is shown here with its context. This specimen comes from a study of blood T cell repertoires in COVID-19. The V and J ends lost 5 bases and 0 bases respectively, with 11 bases between them. CDR1 MNHNY and CDR2 SVGAGI come from the germline V gene (reference sequence). CDR3 length: 15 residues. In the original workflow: Amplifying reference gene primers gave estimates of nucleated cell counts. This table comes from immunoSEQ multiplex PCR, and its TCRdb copy is limited to in-frame clones, with some not included. That table furnishes V, J and clone size, whereas the DNA furnished D and trimming. The repertoire has about 310,000 clones, more than 75% of them found once; the top ten carry roughly 7.1%.

The sequenced sample was peripheral blood. The chain links TRBV6-6 to TRBJ1-3; the D gene is possibly TRBD1 (6 bases). The receptor comes from a woman aged 45-59 years who had recovered from COVID-19. The CDR3 is CASSDGQSSGNTIYF. CDR3 nucleotides: TGTGCCAGCAGTGACGGACAGAGCTCTGGAAACACCATATATTTT.